This TCR beta chain derives from a study of T-cell memory formation after mild COVID-19. Study context: Clustering of TCRs was largely donor specific.

Regarding this clonotype: The antigen remains unidentified.

With constant-segment primers, 5'RACE yielded cDNA libraries of TCR alpha and TCR beta that carried sample barcodes and UMIs. TCRdb re-called the 5' RACE reads through MiXCR, storing one row per CDR3 protein. The sample has a few hundred thousand distinct CDR3 sequences, under 20% seen once. The V end lost 5 bases, the J end lost 4 bases, and 14 bases lay between the germline ends. Germline V gene lookup returns CDR1 SEHNR and CDR2 FQNEAQ (reference sequence). The CDR3 covers 14 residues. Whole-study findings and limits: Pre-infection memory harbored some responding clones, suggesting cross-reactive memory joined.

The TCR sequence derives from a man aged 18 to 35 who had mild COVID-19 (a few samples of this study predate the infection). Cell type and time point are not known. The sample comprised PBMCs or a T cell subset sorted from them (not recorded which). This rearrangement joins TRBV7-9 to TRBJ2-5; D could derive from TRBD1 or TRBD2 (5 bases each). Written as DNA, the CDR3 is TGTGCCAGCAGCACGGGACGAGGGGCAGAGACCCAGTACTTC. It yields the protein CASSTGRGAETQYF.